A single sample gave rise to the 2 T cell receptor beta chains below, sequenced in a study of blood T cell repertoires in COVID-19. The protocol was immunoSEQ multiplex PCR, while the TCRdb copy is restricted to in-frame clones and leaves out a portion. The sample has 150,000 to 250,000 clones, 70% to 80% seen once. Specimen: peripheral blood. The receptor source for this set is a woman in her thirties or forties with COVID-19, enrolled during active disease.

The chain uses TRBV5-1 and TRBJ1-5; D is perhaps TRBD1 (5 bases). V shed 4 bases and J shed 5 bases, with 16 bases lying between them. CDR3 size: 15 residues. Germline V lookup: CDR1 SGHRS, CDR2 YFSETQ. CDR3: CASSQSGLSHQPQHF. For the CDR3, the DNA is TGCGCCAGCAGCCAATCGGGACTTTCCCATCAGCCCCAGCATTTT.

The table lists this clone with a count of one. The rearrangement joins TRBV24-1 to TRBJ1-2; D ambiguous. The CDR3 runs 18 residues. Deletions cut 5 bases from V and 0 bases from J, with 21 bases between. Germline CDR1 is KGHDR and CDR2 is SFDVKD. The CDR3 region has the DNA TGTGCCACCAGTGTTACCCCCCTTGGGCAGCCAGCTAACTATGGCTACACCTTC. Encoded protein: CATSVTPLGQPANYGYTF.